Listed here are 14 T cell receptor beta chains from one sample, sequenced in a study of blood T cell repertoires in COVID-19. Sequencing used immunoSEQ multiplex PCR; TCRdb keeps in-frame clones, though not all of them. Found here are roughly 380,000 clones, about 89% of them singletons; the top ten hold 1.3%. Sequencing was done on a sample of PBMCs or T cells enriched from blood (not recorded which). All receptors derive from a young man who had recovered from COVID-19.

The chain joins TRBV10-2 to TRBJ1-2; no clear D. The CDR3 contains 14 residues. V was pared by 0 bases and J by 2 bases, with 7 bases between. The germline CDR1 and CDR2 sequences are WSHSY and SAAADI. CDR3: CASSESFINYGYTF. CDR3 bases: TGCGCCAGCAGTGAGTCGTTTATCAACTATGGCTACACCTTC.

The CDR3 loop reads CASSQGQGERYGYTF. CDR3 DNA: TGCGCCAGCAGCCAGGGACAGGGGGAGCGGTATGGCTACACCTTC. This chain connects TRBV5-1 to TRBJ1-2; 11 nucleotides agree with TRBD1. CDR3 size: 15 residues. J was trimmed by 5 bases and V by 4 bases; bases with no gene match: 7. CDR1 is SGHRS, CDR2 YFSETQ, per germline. The full variable domain, with the rest looked up from reference TRBV5-1 and TRBJ1-2, is KAGVTQTPRYLIKTRGQQVTLSCSPISGHRSVSWYQQTPGQGLQFLFEYFSETQRNKGNFPGRFSGRQFSNSRSEMNVSTLELGDSALYLCASSQGQGERYGYTFGSGTRLTVV.

The chain uses TRBV3-1 (or the pseudogene TRBV3-2) and TRBJ1-1, with D hard to call. Germline V gives CDR1 LGHDT, CDR2 YNNKEL (reference sequence). The CDR3 runs 14 residues. V was shortened by 1 base and J by 0 bases, with 6 bases between the two germline ends. The CDR3 loop reads CASSQGDMNTEAFF. The CDR3 bases are TGTGCCAGCAGCCAAGGCGATATGAACACTGAAGCTTTCTTT.

The chain has TRBV2 and TRBJ2-1, with a possible D match to TRBD1 (5 bases). Germline CDR1 and CDR2: SNHLY and FYNNEI. Deletions cut 6 bases from V and 9 bases from J, with 18 bases between. This CDR3 spans 14 amino acids. CDR3 in amino acids: CASRLDSNSPEQFF. The CDR3 DNA is TGTGCCAGCAGGTTAGACAGCAACTCACCTGAGCAGTTCTTC.

The rearrangement links TRBV10-3 to TRBJ1-6, with D perhaps TRBD1 (6 bases). Germline CDR1 is ENHRY and CDR2 is SYGVKD. Trimming took 4 bases from V and 9 from J, leaving 16 bases between them. The CDR3 is 15 residues long. Here the CDR3 DNA reads TGTGCCATCAGTGCCGGAACAGGGTCGGGTTCACCCCTCCACTTT. Translated: CAISAGTGSGSPLHF.

The chain recombines TRBV9 with TRBJ1-6; D is perhaps TRBD1 (6 bases). The CDR3 totals 14 residues. Germline-derived CDR1 and CDR2 are SGDLS and YYNGEE. V was clipped by 4 bases and J by 9 bases, with 14 bases between them. As DNA, the CDR3 is TGTGCCAGCAGCCCCGACCAGGGGTTTTCACCCCTCCACTTT. Protein: CASSPDQGFSPLHF.

This chain joins TRBV2 and TRBJ1-5, with a possible D match to TRBD1 (5 bases). Germline V CDR1 and CDR2: SNHLY, FYNNEI. The length of the CDR3 is 15 residues. Trimming stripped 5 bases from V and 2 bases from J, with 13 bases between. The CDR3 DNA follows: TGTGCCAGCAGTCAGGGAAGTGGTGGCAATCAGCCCCAGCATTTT. Translating it yields CASSQGSGGNQPQHF.

The rearrangement links TRBV4-3 to TRBJ1-4; no reliable D call. With 4 bases removed from V and 6 bases from J, the gap between germline ends came to 15 bases. Germline V gene lookup returns CDR1 LGHNA and CDR2 YSLEER. The CDR3 totals 15 residues. The CDR3 DNA is TGCGCCAGCAGCCGTGACATCTCCTCATATGAAAAACTGTTTTTT. Its protein is CASSRDISSYEKLFF.

This clone was seen only once. The chain recombines TRBV27 with TRBJ2-1, with TRBD1 as a possible D gene (5 bases). Per germline, CDR1 MNHEY and CDR2 SMNVEV (reference sequence). The CDR3 runs to 15 residues. The ends were cut back, 7 bases at V and 6 bases at J, with 19 bases in the middle. CDR3 coding DNA: TGTGCCAGCACCAGCAGGGCTTTGACGGGCAATGAGCAGTTCTTC. This gives the protein CASTSRALTGNEQFF.

This clone was seen only a few times. The gene calls are TRBV7-9 and TRBJ1-2; unclear D gene. V lost 1 base, J lost 2 bases, and 20 bases lay in between. Germline loops: CDR1 SEHNR, CDR2 FQNEAQ (reference sequence). The CDR3 has 18 amino acids. The CDR3 is CASSLELPSEIANYGYTF. The CDR3 nucleotides read TGTGCCAGCAGCTTAGAGTTACCCTCAGAGATAGCGAACTATGGCTACACCTTC.

This sequence joins TRBV6-5 and TRBJ1-6, with D hard to call. Germline V gene lookup returns CDR1 MNHEY and CDR2 SVGAGI. The CDR3 runs 16 residues. V was cut by 0 bases and J by 6 bases, with 12 bases left in between. The CDR3 DNA is TGTGCCAGCAGTTACTCTATGGGCGGGAGTAATTCACCCCTCCACTTT. Translating gives CASSYSMGGSNSPLHF.

The chain is built from TRBV5-4 and TRBJ1-6, with D tentatively TRBD1 (5 bases). Trimming stripped 6 bases from V and 10 bases from J, with 14 bases between. From germline, CDR1 is SGHNT and CDR2 YYREEE (reference sequence). The CDR3 has 13 residues. The CDR3 loop reads CASNLAGLSPLHF. CDR3 coding DNA: TGTGCCAGCAATCTTGCAGGGCTATCACCCCTCCACTTT.

Notes on this clone: Other DNA sequences in the sample encode the same CDR3. The chain has TRBV3-1 (or the pseudogene TRBV3-2) and TRBJ1-1; 9 bases line up with TRBD1. This CDR3 is 14 amino acids long. The germline V gene has CDR1 LGHDT and CDR2 YNNKEL (reference sequence). J lost 4 bases, V lost 1 base, and 1 base had no gene match. CDR3 bases: TGTGCCAGCAGCCAAGGACAGGGGGGCACTGAAGCTTTCTTT. Translating gives CASSQGQGGTEAFF.

This clone was recorded a few times. V and J are TRBV30 and TRBJ1-6; D is possibly TRBD1 (5 bases). The germline V gene encodes CDR1 GTSNPN and CDR2 SVGIG (reference sequence). With 3 bases removed from V and 8 bases from J, the gap between germline ends came to 17 bases. This CDR3 has 15 amino acids. CDR3 sequence (DNA): TGTGCCTGGAGAGACAGAATCCGGGAGTATTCACCCCTCCACTTT. Encoded protein: CAWRDRIREYSPLHF.